This T cell receptor beta chain appears in the sequencing data of a study of a mutant IDH1 vaccine in newly diagnosed glioma. In the study overall: First vaccine doses came 4-6 weeks after radiotherapy alone, or with temozolomide cycles. Standard pretreatment was either radiotherapy, temozolomide, or, for most, radiochemotherapy with temozolomide.

On this clone itself: Its antigen is still unknown.

The repertoire was sequenced with immunoSEQ multiplex PCR; TCRdb's copy has only in-frame clones and lacks some. The table records tens of thousands of clones, 80% to 90% of them present only once. Stated time point: week 47, end of study. Each vaccine dose was 300 ug of mutant IDH1 20-mer peptide, with topical imiquimod. Eight vaccinations went to patients in weeks 1, 3, 5, 7, 11, 15, 19, 23. The CDR3 has 17 amino acids. The germline V gene encodes CDR1 KGHSY and CDR2 FQNENV. The V end lost 1 base, the J end lost 2 bases, and 15 bases lay between the germline ends. This clonotype was sampled from a man aged 35-49 years with glioma. The starting material was PBMCs, obtained from a glioma patient whose treatment included an IDH1 peptide vaccine. The rearrangement joins TRBV16 to TRBJ1-5; maybe TRBD1 (6 bases). This chain's CDR3 is CASSQWTRGFGNQPQHF. CDR3 DNA sequence: TGTGCCAGCAGCCAATGGACAAGGGGGTTCGGCAATCAGCCCCAGCATTTT.